A single sample is the source of the 22 T cell receptor beta chains below, sequenced in a study of glioma-infiltrating T cells after dendritic cell vaccination. TCRdb's table, derived via immunoSEQ multiplex PCR, lists solely in-frame clones and lacks some. The table lists over 55,000 clones, roughly 79% of them singletons. The starting material was blood, obtained before dendritic cell vaccination. These receptors originate from a human donor with glioblastoma.

This clone was detected only a few times. The V and J genes are TRBV5-4 and TRBJ2-1; D possibly corresponds to TRBD2 (5 bases). This CDR3 is built from 13 residues. Trimming pared 3 bases from V and 3 bases from J, leaving 7 bases between. Germline values: CDR1 SGHNT, CDR2 YYREEE (reference sequence). The CDR3 reads CASSYGIYNEQFF. The CDR3 nucleotides read TGTGCCAGCAGCTACGGGATCTACAATGAGCAGTTCTTC.

This clone was detected only once. The rearrangement links TRBV15 to TRBJ2-5, with a possible D match to TRBD2 (5 bases). Germline CDR1 is LNHNV and CDR2 is YYDKDF (reference sequence). This CDR3 contains 16 residues. V lost 0 bases and J 7 bases, leaving 18 bases between the germline ends. CDR3 in amino acids: CATSRDHGLTEGTQYF. The CDR3 region has the DNA TGTGCCACCAGCAGAGATCATGGGTTGACCGAGGGGACCCAGTACTTC.

This chain joins TRBV4-3 and TRBJ1-2; D may be TRBD1 (6 bases). Deletions cut 0 bases from V and 8 bases from J, with 10 bases between. CDR1 is LGHNA and CDR2 is YSLEER in the germline V gene. The CDR3 is 13 residues long. This CDR3 reads CASSQDWGGGYTF. DNA of the CDR3: TGCGCCAGCAGCCAAGATTGGGGGGGCGGCTACACCTTC.

On this clone: Germline and junction disagree at one end, which may indicate a read error. This specimen includes other DNA sequences encoding the same CDR3. The V call is TRBV2, the J call TRBJ1-2; D might be TRBD1 (6 bases). In germline, CDR1 is SNHLY, CDR2 FYNNEI. The CDR3 runs to 13 residues. CDR3 DNA sequence: TGCGCCAGCAGAAGGGACATTAACTATGGCTACACCTTC. Its translation is CASRRDINYGYTF.

This clone was detected once. The chain recombines TRBV19 with TRBJ1-4, with 7 bases that match TRBD1. This CDR3 has 15 residues. V shed 7 bases and J 3 bases; nucleotides not matched to a gene: 8. Germline-derived CDR1 and CDR2 are LNHDA and SQIVND (reference sequence). The CDR3 DNA sequence: TGTGCCAGTAACAGGGGAAGGGGCTCTAATGAAAAACTGTTTTTT. This gives the protein CASNRGRGSNEKLFF.

V gene TRBV27 combines with J gene TRBJ1-1; 7 bases are a match to TRBD1. Germline assignment: CDR1 MNHEY and CDR2 SMNVEV (reference sequence). V lost 5 bases and J lost 7; bases outside the gene matches: 13. The CDR3 loop spans 15 amino acids. The CDR3 DNA reads as TGTGCCAGCAGTAGTTTCGTAACAGGGGAAGGTGAAGCTTTCTTT. It encodes CASSSFVTGEGEAFF.

V gene TRBV27 combines with J gene TRBJ1-2; the match to TRBD1 covers 9 bases. The junction had 9 bases not matched to a gene; V was cut back by 6 bases and J by 4 bases. CDR3 length: 15 amino acids. Germline CDR1 is MNHEY and CDR2 is SMNVEV (reference sequence). The chain's CDR3 is CASSYLGQGGYGYTF. The CDR3 nucleotides are TGTGCCAGCAGCTACCTGGGACAGGGCGGCTATGGCTACACCTTC.

This chain joins TRBV6-5 and TRBJ2-7, with D hard to call. Per the germline V gene, CDR1 is MNHEY and CDR2 is SVGAGI. The CDR3 loop spans 13 amino acids. Trimming shortened V by 3 bases and J by 6 bases, and 12 bases separated the two germline ends. The chain's CDR3 is CASSYAMESEQYF. The CDR3 bases are TGTGCCAGCAGTTATGCGATGGAGAGCGAGCAGTACTTC.

The genes are TRBV6-5 and TRBJ2-1; D might be TRBD1 (5 bases). The germline V and J ends were trimmed by 5 bases and 0 bases, with 11 bases remaining between them. Germline V gene data show CDR1 as MNHEY and CDR2 as SVGAGI. The CDR3 is made up of 15 amino acids. The CDR3: CASSPDTSSYNEQFF. The DNA for the CDR3 is TGTGCCAGCAGTCCGGACACGAGCTCCTACAATGAGCAGTTCTTC.

This chain connects TRBV9 to TRBJ2-5, with TRBD1 matching 10 bases. The tail of the sequence fits TRBJ2-7 better, so the J call may be wrong. Germline assignment: CDR1 SGDLS and CDR2 YYNGEE. This CDR3 spans 15 amino acids. CDR3 sequence: CASSVATGTGAEQYF. Here the CDR3 DNA reads TGTGCCAGCAGCGTAGCTACTGGGACAGGGGCCGAGCAGTACTTC.

In DNA form, the CDR3 reads TGTGCCAGCAGCTTCAGGGGTAGCAATCAGCCCCAGCATTTT. It is translated as CASSFRGSNQPQHF. The chain combines TRBV7-9 with TRBJ1-5; weak D call: TRBD1 (6 bases). CDR1 is SEHNR and CDR2 is FQNEAQ in the germline V gene (reference sequence). This CDR3 contains 14 residues. V lost 3 bases, J lost 0 bases, and 6 bases lay in between.

V and J are TRBV30 and TRBJ2-7; TRBD1 matches at 9 bases. The CDR3 is made up of 14 amino acids. The V segment lost 5 bases and the J segment 5 bases; nucleotides outside the gene matches: 10. The germline V gene has CDR1 GTSNPN and CDR2 SVGIG (reference sequence). In nucleotides, the CDR3 is TGTGCCTGGCACCTCGGGGACAGGGCACACGAGCAGTACTTC. Translating it yields CAWHLGDRAHEQYF.

The chain employs TRBV4-2 and TRBJ1-1, with 8 bases aligning to TRBD1. The V gene end was trimmed by 6 bases and the J gene end by 4 bases; junction bases not matched to a gene: 4. Germline V lookup: CDR1 LGHNA, CDR2 YNFKEQ. The CDR3 is 13 residues long. This CDR3 reads CASSETGGTEAFF. As DNA, the CDR3 is TGTGCCAGCAGTGAAACAGGGGGCACTGAAGCTTTCTTT.

This chain uses TRBV18 with TRBJ2-5; 10 positions agree with TRBD1. This CDR3 comprises 18 residues. Germline lookup yields CDR1 KGHSH and CDR2 LQKENI. With 6 bases clipped from V and 2 bases from J, the junction kept 15 bases outside the gene matches. CDR3 loop: CASSRTTGGVSPQETQYF. The CDR3 DNA reads TGTGCCAGCTCTCGAACGACAGGGGGCGTTAGTCCGCAAGAGACCCAGTACTTC.

This sequence joins TRBV25-1 and TRBJ1-5, with 9 nucleotides matching TRBD1. Germline V gene data show CDR1 as MGHDK and CDR2 as SYGVNS. The V gene end was trimmed by 6 bases and the J gene end by 5 bases; junction bases not matched to a gene: 8. The CDR3 loop spans 15 amino acids. CDR3 sequence reads: CASSAGGTGYQPQHF. CDR3 in DNA: TGTGCCAGCAGCGCCGGTGGGACAGGGTATCAGCCCCAGCATTTT.

The genes are TRBV18 and TRBJ1-4; TRBD1 matches 11 bases. The germline V gene encodes CDR1 KGHSH and CDR2 LQKENI. The CDR3 is made up of 17 amino acids. V shed 0 bases and J 6 bases; nucleotides not matched to a gene: 6. CDR3 sequence: CASSPPQDRGLHEKLFF. The DNA of the CDR3 is TGTGCCAGCTCACCACCCCAGGACAGGGGGCTCCATGAAAAACTGTTTTTT.

This clone has only one observation. This chain uses TRBV5-6 with TRBJ1-2; D call uncertain. This CDR3 spans 14 amino acids. V dropped 4 bases and J dropped 3 bases, with 13 bases sitting between them. Germline V gives CDR1 SGHDT, CDR2 YYEEEE. CDR3 amino acids: CASSQDFGDYGYTF. The CDR3 bases are TGTGCCAGCAGCCAAGACTTCGGGGACTATGGCTACACCTTC.

Turning to this clone: The junction departs from the called germline gene at one end, perhaps through a read error. V usage is TRBV2 and J usage is TRBJ1-1; TRBD1 is a possible D gene (6 bases). Germline CDR1 reads SNHLY; CDR2 reads FYNNEI. The CDR3 has 12 amino acids. CDR3 bases: TGTGCCAGCAGTGGAGGGGACACTCAAGCTTTCTTT. Its translation is CASSGGDTQAFF.

The rearrangement uses TRBV5-4 and TRBJ1-2; D remains ambiguous. The germline CDR1 and CDR2 sequences are SGHNT and YYREEE (reference sequence). The CDR3 is 13 residues long. The V and J ends lost 4 bases and 7 bases respectively, with 14 bases between them. CDR3: CASSPDRGSGYTF. The CDR3 nucleotides read TGTGCCAGCAGCCCCGACCGCGGGTCTGGCTACACCTTC.

This clone was seen a single time. V and J are TRBV5-5 and TRBJ1-1; D is possibly TRBD1 (6 bases). The CDR3 is 14 residues long. V was trimmed by 3 bases and J by 4 bases, leaving 13 bases between them. Germline V gives CDR1 SGHKS, CDR2 YYEKEE (reference sequence). CDR3 nucleotide sequence: TGTGCCAGCAGCTCCGGGGGGCTGGCCACTGAAGCTTTCTTT. It specifies CASSSGGLATEAFF.

The gene calls are TRBV6-6 and TRBJ2-1; D possibly corresponds to TRBD2 (6 bases). Trimming pared 6 bases from V and 5 bases from J, leaving 20 bases between. From germline, CDR1 is MNHNY and CDR2 SVGAGI (reference sequence). The CDR3 contains 16 residues. CDR3 sequence reads: CASSRYIADANNEQFF. The CDR3 bases are TGTGCCAGCAGCCGCTACATAGCGGACGCTAACAATGAGCAGTTCTTC.

The chain links TRBV6-5 to TRBJ1-1; D might be TRBD1 (5 bases). V lost 4 bases to trimming and J lost 1 base, with 7 bases between them. Germline values: CDR1 MNHEY, CDR2 SVGAGI. The CDR3 covers 13 residues. CDR3 in DNA: TGTGCCAGCAGTTGGGGGGGGAACACTGAAGCTTTCTTT. Encoded protein: CASSWGGNTEAFF.